This paragraph reports one T cell receptor (beta chain). Which antigen it targets is not known. One end of the junction varies from germline; a read error may be responsible. TCR beta CDR3 regions were amplified from RNA transcripts. The first round of RT-PCR for the TCR CDR3 was performed with the HTBI primer set and the Qiagen OneStep RT-PCR kit. The libraries were constructed in a second round of multiplex PCR and then size-selected and purified. The libraries were sequenced on an Illumina HiSeq2000 using paired-end 100 bp reads. The authors' analysis ran thus. SOAPnuke was used to process the raw data, removing reads that contained adapters or uncalled bases, had a mean Phred below 15, or lacked an exact match to the constant primer or identifier. COPE v1.2.5 was used to merge high-quality paired reads, and clonotypes were defined as unique nucleotide sequences. MiTCR v1.1 was used to align clonotypes to the IMGT TRBV, TRBD and TRBJ reference segments. Analysis was restricted to V-J combinations with a frequency above 0.0001, which covered roughly 99% of repertoires. The TCS score was defined as the ratio of F50 (clonal expansion) to E x V (chaos), calculated using BLOSUM62-based TCRdist between CDR3 peptides within each V-J. Welch's t-statistics and random forest reduced some 510 V-J features to 13, which were used in a naive Bayes classifier (R e1071). The similarity between thyroid and blood repertoires was quantified using the Morisita-Horn index. The raw public data were reprocessed by TCRdb itself: fastp quality trimming at Q25, MiXCR clonotype calling, in-frame beta chains only. Rows merge per CDR3 protein into single entries with the most common DNA and genes. TCRdb, rather than the study authors, made the V and J calls. For this sample the table gives roughly 510,000 distinct CDR3 sequences, of which roughly 45% were detected only once. The top ten hold about two fifths of the sample.

The study excluded patients with uncontrolled infections, other autoimmune diseases, pregnancy or lactation. Diagnoses relied on clinical symptoms, serum thyroxine and TRAb, thyroid ultrasound and orbital computed tomography. Total RNA was extracted using Trizol reagent, and RNA quality was assessed on an Agilent 2100 Bioanalyzer. These data are taken from a study of T cells in Graves' hyperthyroidism and ophthalmopathy (dated by TCRdb to the late 2010s). For the study in its entirety: To identify distinguishing TCR V-J signatures, a discovery cohort of 100 patients was used, comprising roughly 45 with Graves' ophthalmopathy and about 59 with stable Graves' hyperthyroidism. In about 6 Graves' hyperthyroidism patients, the study also compared T-cell repertoires from thyroid tissue with T-cell repertoires from blood. Prospective prediction of ophthalmopathy was tested in an independent validation cohort consisting of roughly 20 hyperthyroidism patients and some 16 patients who later progressed to ophthalmopathy. The 100 discovery patients were divided at random into training and test sets in a 7:3 ratio. Following sampling, methimazole starting at 30 mg daily was given to hyperthyroidism patients, and high-dose intravenous methylprednisolone was given to ophthalmopathy patients. TCR Vbeta CDR3 sequencing of fewer than 150 peripheral blood samples (over 40 ophthalmopathy, under 80 hyperthyroidism and roughly 17 progressor patients) is reported in the paper. What the authors observed across the whole study: Most expanded thyroid clonotypes (frequency above 0.001) were also detected in blood, suggesting blood repertoires may reflect thyroid immune responses. No statistical method was used to set the sample size in advance, and investigators knew the group allocation. In validation, progression to ophthalmopathy was predicted by the model with 70.59% sensitivity and roughly 72% specificity, a median of about 6 months before onset. In cross-validation, a model built on a 13 V-J signature told ophthalmopathy apart from stable hyperthyroidism with roughly 87% sensitivity and approximately 81% specificity, and in testing the same model reached 80%/75%.

From the cysteine up to the phenylalanine, the CDR3 has a length of 13 residues. The kept DNA is CDR3 alone, 39 bases in frame from the first base. CDR1 and CDR2 are read off the germline V gene (reference sequence) as MNHEY and SMNVEV. This sequence originates from an adult woman with Graves' disease, either hyperthyroidism or ophthalmopathy (not recorded which). The chain is assembled from TRBV27 and TRBJ2-6; the D element could tentatively be TRBD1 or TRBD2, as 6 bases agree for each. Input material: peripheral blood or thyroid tissue (not recorded which). The sequenced DNA is TGTGCCAGCAGTTGGGGGGCGAGGGCCACTGAAGCTTTC. This encodes CASSWGARATEAF.